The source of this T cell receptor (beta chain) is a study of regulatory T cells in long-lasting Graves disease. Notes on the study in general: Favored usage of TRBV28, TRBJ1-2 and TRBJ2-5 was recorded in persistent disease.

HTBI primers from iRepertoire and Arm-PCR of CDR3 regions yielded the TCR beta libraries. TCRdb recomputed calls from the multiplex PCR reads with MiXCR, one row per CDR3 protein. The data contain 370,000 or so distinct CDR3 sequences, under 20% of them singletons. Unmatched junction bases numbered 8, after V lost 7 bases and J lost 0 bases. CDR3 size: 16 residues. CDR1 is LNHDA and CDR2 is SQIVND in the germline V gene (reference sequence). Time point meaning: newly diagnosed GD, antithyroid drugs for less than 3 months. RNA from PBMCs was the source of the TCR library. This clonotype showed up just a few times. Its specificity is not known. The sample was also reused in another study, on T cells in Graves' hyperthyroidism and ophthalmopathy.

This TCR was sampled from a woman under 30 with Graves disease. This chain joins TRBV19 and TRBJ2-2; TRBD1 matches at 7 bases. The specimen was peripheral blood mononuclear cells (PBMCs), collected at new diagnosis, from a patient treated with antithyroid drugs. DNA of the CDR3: TGTGCCAGTACCCTGGGGCAGGGGGCGAACACCGGGGAGCTGTTTTTT. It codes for CASTLGQGANTGELFF.